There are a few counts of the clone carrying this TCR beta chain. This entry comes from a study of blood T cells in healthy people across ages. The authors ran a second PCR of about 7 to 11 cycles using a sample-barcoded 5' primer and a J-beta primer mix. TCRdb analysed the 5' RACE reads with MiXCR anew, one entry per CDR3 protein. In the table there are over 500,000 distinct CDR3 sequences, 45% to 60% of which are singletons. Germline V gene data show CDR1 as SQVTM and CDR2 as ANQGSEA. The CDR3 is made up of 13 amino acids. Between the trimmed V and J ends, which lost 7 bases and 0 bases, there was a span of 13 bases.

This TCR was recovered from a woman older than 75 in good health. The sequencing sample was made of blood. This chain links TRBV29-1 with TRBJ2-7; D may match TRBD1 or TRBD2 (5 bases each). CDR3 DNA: TGCAGCGCCGGAGAGGGGCACTCCTACGAGCAGTACTTC. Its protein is CSAGEGHSYEQYF.